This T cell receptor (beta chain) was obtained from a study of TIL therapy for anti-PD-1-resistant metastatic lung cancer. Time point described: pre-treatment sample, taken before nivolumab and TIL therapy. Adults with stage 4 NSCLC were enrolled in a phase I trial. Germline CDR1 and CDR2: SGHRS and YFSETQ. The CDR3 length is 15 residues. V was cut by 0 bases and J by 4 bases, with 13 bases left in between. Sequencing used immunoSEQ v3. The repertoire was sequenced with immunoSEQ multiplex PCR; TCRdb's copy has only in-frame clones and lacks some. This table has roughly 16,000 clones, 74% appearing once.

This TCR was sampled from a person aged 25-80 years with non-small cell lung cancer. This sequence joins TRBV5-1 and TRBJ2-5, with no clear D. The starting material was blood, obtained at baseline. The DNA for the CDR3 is TGCGCCAGCAGCTTGGCACCGGCTATCAGAGAGACCCAGTACTTC. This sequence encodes CASSLAPAIRETQYF.